One and the same sample provided the 21 T cell receptor beta chains below, sequenced in a study of CD8 T cells in Susac syndrome. Reverse transcription of roughly 0.5 to 1 ug RNA was carried out with random hexamers. TCRdb reprocessed the immunoSEQ multiplex PCR reads via MiXCR and lists one record per CDR3 protein. The sample consists of some 77,000 distinct CDR3 sequences, under 95% of them appearing once. The sample consisted of CD4+ T cells from PBMCs. The source of these receptors is a human donor with Susac syndrome.

This chain's CDR3 is CASSSGQGGTDTQYF. DNA of the CDR3: TGCGCCAGCAGCTCCGGACAGGGTGGCACAGATACGCAGTATTTT. V gene TRBV5-1 combines with J gene TRBJ2-3; 8 bases match TRBD1. CDR3 length: 15 amino acids. V gave up 3 bases and J gave up 1 base; unmatched junction bases: 4. Germline V gene sequence: CDR1 SGHRS, CDR2 YFSETQ.

V gene TRBV3-1 combines with J gene TRBJ2-3, with a possible D match to TRBD2 (6 bases). V dropped 3 bases and J dropped 10 bases, with 8 bases sitting between them. This CDR3 region has 11 residues. The germline gives CDR1 LGHDT, CDR2 YNNKEL (reference sequence). The CDR3 sequence is CASSQGGAQYF. The CDR3 DNA reads TGTGCCAGCAGCCAGGGAGGCGCGCAGTATTTT.

This chain links TRBV20-1 with TRBJ2-1; 7 nucleotides match TRBD1. V shed 4 bases and J 9 bases; nucleotides not matched to a gene: 9. This CDR3 has 13 residues. Germline V gene sequence: CDR1 DFQATT, CDR2 SNEGSKA (reference sequence). DNA for the CDR3: TGCAGTGCTACAAAGACAGGGTCGTCTGAGCAGTTCTTC. This gives the protein CSATKTGSSEQFF.

V and J are TRBV20-1 and TRBJ2-1, with a tentative D call TRBD2 (5 bases). Trimming cost V 0 bases and J 0 bases, with 15 bases left between them. Looked up from germline, CDR1 is DFQATT and CDR2 is SNEGSKA (reference sequence). This CDR3 is built from 17 residues. The CDR3: CSARDSSGYSSYNEQFF. Here the CDR3 DNA reads TGCAGTGCTAGAGATTCCAGCGGTTATAGCTCCTACAATGAGCAGTTCTTC.

The V gene is TRBV2, the J gene TRBJ1-2, with unresolved D. V lost 7 bases to trimming and J lost 1 base, with 10 bases between them. The CDR3 consists of 13 residues. CDR1 and CDR2 (germline): SNHLY, FYNNEI. As DNA, the CDR3 is TGTGCCAGCATCCCAGGAATTAACTATGGCTACACCTTC. Translated, it gives CASIPGINYGYTF.

V is TRBV7-2 and J is TRBJ1-1; D not resolved. In germline, CDR1 is SGHTA, CDR2 FQGNSA. CDR3 length: 13 amino acids. The V end was cut by 3 bases, the J end by 1 base, with 6 bases between. The CDR3 bases are TGTGCCAGCAGCTTGCGGACGAACACTGAAGCTTTCTTT. It codes for CASSLRTNTEAFF.

This chain connects TRBV9 to TRBJ2-5; 7 nucleotides match TRBD1. This CDR3 has 16 residues. Germline V gene sequence: CDR1 SGDLS, CDR2 YYNGEE. Trimming cost V 4 bases and J 2 bases; bases outside gene matches: 11. The DNA of the CDR3 is TGTGCCAGCAGCCCCCTAGGGGGCTCGGCACAAGAGACCCAGTACTTC. Translating it yields CASSPLGGSAQETQYF.

This chain links TRBV20-1 with TRBJ2-7, with TRBD2 identical over 9 bases. This CDR3 is built from 16 residues. Germline lookup yields CDR1 DFQATT and CDR2 SNEGSKA (reference sequence). V trimming: 2 bases; J trimming: 0 bases; junction bases outside the gene matches: 8. The CDR3 spells CSARTPGSGGSYEQYF. DNA of the CDR3: TGCAGTGCTAGAACCCCGGGTAGCGGGGGCTCCTACGAGCAGTACTTC.

The chain links TRBV20-1 to TRBJ2-2; D could derive from TRBD1 or TRBD2 (5 bases each). CDR1 and CDR2 from the germline V gene are DFQATT and SNEGSKA (reference sequence). This CDR3 is built from 16 residues. The V end was cut by 6 bases, the J end by 1 base, with 18 bases between. CDR3: CSAGKRATVNTGELFF. CDR3 nucleotides: TGCAGTGCCGGGAAAAGGGCGACAGTGAACACCGGGGAGCTGTTTTTT.

This clonotype was recorded only once. V gene TRBV5-4 combines with J gene TRBJ2-1, with 8 bases that match TRBD1. The CDR3 loop spans 14 amino acids. Germline CDR1 SGHNT, CDR2 YYREEE (reference sequence). J gave up 2 bases and V 4 bases, and 2 bases lay outside the gene matches. The CDR3 protein is CASSPRGPYNEQFF. The CDR3 nucleotides read TGTGCCAGCAGCCCCAGGGGGCCCTACAATGAGCAGTTCTTC.

The J gene is TRBJ2-3, the V gene TRBV10-3; D remains ambiguous. Looked up from germline, CDR1 is ENHRY and CDR2 is SYGVKD. Deletions cut 2 bases from V and 1 base from J, with 7 bases between. The CDR3 contains 14 residues. The CDR3 DNA is TGTGCCATCAGTGAGGGGGAAGGCACAGATACGCAGTATTTT. This sequence encodes CAISEGEGTDTQYF.

The rearrangement uses TRBV19 and TRBJ2-7; D assignment may be TRBD1 or TRBD2 (6 bases each). V was cut by 3 bases and J by 5 bases, with 20 bases left in between. The length of the CDR3 is 16 residues. Germline CDR1 and CDR2: LNHDA and SQIVND (reference sequence). The CDR3 nucleotides read TGTGCCAGTAGTATCGGCCCGGGGGCAGAGTCTCACGAGCAGTACTTC. It encodes CASSIGPGAESHEQYF.

The J gene is TRBJ2-7, the V gene TRBV20-1; D remains unclear. Trimming cost V 5 bases and J 1 base, with 18 bases left between them. The CDR3 spans 15 residues. Germline-derived CDR1 and CDR2 are DFQATT and SNEGSKA (reference sequence). The CDR3 nucleotides read TGCAGTGCTTCTCATCCATCCCTCGGGTCCTACGAGCAGTACTTC. It specifies CSASHPSLGSYEQYF.

The chain recombines TRBV28 with TRBJ2-1, with 9 bases lining up with TRBD1. The CDR3 covers 15 residues. CDR1 and CDR2 (germline): MDHEN, SYDVKM. The V and J ends lost 5 bases and 2 bases, in that order; junction bases with no gene match: 4. The CDR3 nucleotides read TGTGCCAGCAGTGGGACAGGGAGCCCCTACAATGAGCAGTTCTTC. Residues: CASSGTGSPYNEQFF. Full variable domain (remainder filled in from reference TRBV28 and TRBJ2-1): DVKVTQSSRYLVKRTGEKVFLECVQDMDHENMFWYRQDPGLGLRLIYFSYDVKMKEKGDIPEGYSVSREKKERFSLILESASTNQTSMYLCASSGTGSPYNEQFFGPGTRLTVL.

This chain links TRBV20-1 with TRBJ2-1; D gene ambiguous. Deletions cut 6 bases from V and 0 bases from J, with 12 bases between. Per the germline V gene, CDR1 is DFQATT and CDR2 is SNEGSKA (reference sequence). This CDR3 region has 14 residues. The CDR3 nucleotides are TGCAGTGCATTCGTGTGGAGCTCCTACAATGAGCAGTTCTTC. Translating it yields CSAFVWSSYNEQFF.

The chain couples TRBV18 to TRBJ2-2; D perhaps matches TRBD1 (5 bases). CDR3 length: 13 residues. CDR1 and CDR2 from the germline V gene are KGHSH and LQKENI. The V end lost 3 bases, the J end lost 13 bases, and 15 bases lay between the germline ends. CDR3 sequence reads: CASSPDSPPRLFF. In nucleotides, the CDR3 is TGTGCCAGCTCACCCGACAGTCCGCCTCGGCTGTTTTTT.

Here the CDR3 DNA reads TGCAGTGCCTTAGGCTGGGACAGGGAAGAGACCCAGTACTTC. It yields the protein CSALGWDREETQYF. This sequence joins TRBV20-1 and TRBJ2-5; 9 nucleotides agree with TRBD1. V was clipped by 6 bases and J by 3 bases; unmatched bases: 8. The CDR3 runs to 14 residues. CDR1 and CDR2 (germline): DFQATT, SNEGSKA (reference sequence).

The J gene is TRBJ2-3, the V gene TRBV24-1; D uncertain. Germline values: CDR1 KGHDR, CDR2 SFDVKD. Trimming cost V 6 bases and J 6 bases, with 6 bases left between them. The CDR3 runs to 11 residues. The CDR3 loop reads CATSMSDTQYF. CDR3 in DNA: TGTGCCACCAGTATGTCTGATACGCAGTATTTT.

The rearrangement uses TRBV5-1 and TRBJ2-7; 7 positions agree with TRBD2. This CDR3 region has 15 residues. In germline, CDR1 is SGHRS, CDR2 YFSETQ. With 3 bases clipped from V and 5 bases from J, the junction kept 11 bases outside the gene matches. The CDR3 DNA reads TGCGCCAGCAGCTACCCACTTCCGGGGGGACACGAGCAGTACTTC. Its protein product is CASSYPLPGGHEQYF. Full variable domain (outside the CDR3, taken from reference TRBV5-1 and TRBJ2-7): KAGVTQTPRYLIKTRGQQVTLSCSPISGHRSVSWYQQTPGQGLQFLFEYFSETQRNKGNFPGRFSGRQFSNSRSEMNVSTLELGDSALYLCASSYPLPGGHEQYFGPGTRLTVT.

This chain uses TRBV6-5 with TRBJ2-7, with a possible D match to TRBD2 (6 bases). Trimming cost V 3 bases and J 0 bases, with 9 bases left between them. Germline assignment: CDR1 MNHEY and CDR2 SVGAGI. The CDR3 sequence is 14 residues long. The CDR3 is CASSYRGSSYEQYF. The CDR3 DNA sequence: TGTGCCAGCAGTTATCGGGGGAGCTCCTACGAGCAGTACTTC.

V usage is TRBV29-1 and J usage is TRBJ2-7; D gene ambiguous. The germline V gene has CDR1 SQVTM and CDR2 ANQGSEA. V lost 8 bases and J lost 6, with 17 bases in between. CDR3 length: 12 amino acids. The CDR3 loop reads CSPLDVTGEQYF. As DNA, the CDR3 is TGCAGCCCCCTAGATGTTACGGGCGAGCAGTACTTC.